The 31 T cell receptor beta chains in this list originate from one sample, sequenced in a study of shared clonotypes between healthy human individuals (dated by TCRdb to about 2020). Receptor amplification or capture employed the immunoSEQ multiplex PCR assay. TCRdb provides this immuneACCESS table in a form limited to in-frame rearrangements. Some clones are lacking; in checked studies, under half of them reflect an unresolved V gene, and why the rest are absent is not known. In this sample the table shows under 1,100,000 clones, around 74% of which occur a single time. Approximately 1.5% of the sample goes to the ten largest clones. What was sequenced was memory CD4+ T cells sorted from blood. Taken with the paper, the label for cell subset or site translates to: CD45RA-negative fraction. Every receptor here comes from a man between 18 and 29 years old in good health.

The gene calls are TRBV25-1 and TRBJ1-5, with D unclear. Germline assignment: CDR1 MGHDK and CDR2 SYGVNS. V was cut by 4 bases and J by 3 bases, with 16 bases left in between. CDR3 size: 16 residues. The CDR3 sequence is CASSGALEAFNQPQHF. The CDR3 DNA is TGTGCCAGCAGTGGAGCCCTGGAGGCCTTCAATCAGCCCCAGCATTTT.

The genes are TRBV2 and TRBJ2-1; D is uncertain. Trimming left V 4 bases short and J 11 bases short, with 18 bases between. This CDR3 has 14 amino acids. CDR1 is SNHLY, CDR2 FYNNEI, per germline. This chain's CDR3 is CASSVDPWSDQQFF. The CDR3 nucleotides are TGTGCCAGCAGTGTAGACCCTTGGTCGGACCAGCAGTTCTTC.

This chain uses TRBV19 with TRBJ2-1; the match to TRBD2 covers 14 bases. J lost 7 bases, V lost 7 bases, and 6 bases had no gene match. Looked up from germline, CDR1 is LNHDA and CDR2 is SQIVND (reference sequence). The CDR3 contains 15 residues. CDR3 loop: CASTLGTSGSNEQFF. CDR3 bases: TGTGCCAGTACCCTAGGGACTAGCGGGAGTAATGAGCAGTTCTTC.

This clone was seen a few times. The V gene is TRBV6-6, the J gene TRBJ1-1; no definite D call. Per germline, CDR1 MNHNY and CDR2 SVGAGI (reference sequence). The CDR3 runs 11 residues. V was shortened by 5 bases and J by 11 bases, with 12 bases between the two germline ends. CDR3 loop: CASSGERVAFF. CDR3 bases: TGTGCCAGCAGTGGGGAAAGAGTGGCTTTCTTT.

This clone has just a few counts. This chain joins TRBV18 and TRBJ2-6; D is perhaps TRBD1 (6 bases). V shed 2 bases and J shed 4 bases, with 12 bases lying between them. The CDR3 contains 16 residues. Germline lookup yields CDR1 KGHSH and CDR2 LQKENI. The CDR3 region has the DNA TGTGCCAGCTCACCATTGCAGGGGACCGGGGCCAACGTCCTGACTTTC. Protein: CASSPLQGTGANVLTF.

Comment on this clone: Other DNA sequences in the same sample also yield this CDR3. The J gene is TRBJ2-5, the V gene TRBV7-2; 11 bases agree with TRBD2. CDR1 and CDR2 from the germline V gene are SGHTA and FQGNSA. This CDR3 comprises 16 residues. V trimming: 0 bases; J trimming: 1 base; junction bases outside the gene matches: 1. The CDR3 DNA sequence: TGTGCCAGCAGCTTAGCTGGGACTAGCGGCCAAGAGACCCAGTACTTC. Its protein is CASSLAGTSGQETQYF.

The sample holds one count of this clone. The chain joins TRBV5-8 to TRBJ1-5; TRBD1 agrees at 8 bases. Germline values: CDR1 SGHTS, CDR2 YDEGEE. The CDR3 is 15 residues long. Germline trimming cut 1 base from V and 2 bases from J; bases unmatched to any gene: 2. In DNA form, the CDR3 reads TGTGCCAGCAGCTTGACAGGGGGGGGCAATCAGCCCCAGCATTTT. It encodes CASSLTGGGNQPQHF.

The V and J genes are TRBV6-5 and TRBJ2-1; no clear D gene. Germline lookup yields CDR1 MNHEY and CDR2 SVGAGI. The CDR3 totals 14 residues. Trimming stripped 2 bases from V and 8 bases from J, with 13 bases between. The CDR3 is CASSYREGPYEQFF. The CDR3 nucleotides are TGTGCCAGCAGTTACCGCGAAGGACCGTATGAGCAGTTCTTC.

V and J are TRBV4-2 and TRBJ2-3; 8 nucleotides match TRBD2. Per the germline V gene, CDR1 is LGHNA and CDR2 is YNFKEQ. The CDR3 extends over 17 amino acids. Germline trimming cut 0 bases from V and 3 bases from J; bases unmatched to any gene: 8. CDR3 DNA sequence: TGTGCCAGCAGCCAAGAGTCCCCCCAGCGGGGGACAGATACGCAGTATTTT. Residues: CASSQESPQRGTDTQYF.

This clone turned up a few times. The rearrangement joins TRBV6-6 to TRBJ2-7; D remains unclear. V was trimmed by 8 bases and J by 0 bases, leaving 11 bases between them. CDR1 and CDR2 (germline): MNHNY, SVGAGI (reference sequence). The CDR3 totals 13 residues. The CDR3 spells CASLGRVSYEQYF. For the CDR3, the DNA is TGTGCCAGCCTAGGCCGGGTCTCCTACGAGCAGTACTTC.

This clone is a singleton in its sample. The CDR3 sequence: CASSTRGGAGEQFF. The DNA of the CDR3 is TGCGCCAGCAGTACACGCGGGGGGGCTGGTGAGCAGTTCTTC. This chain connects TRBV5-1 to TRBJ2-1; 9 positions match TRBD2. V shed 5 bases and J 9 bases; nucleotides not matched to a gene: 9. Germline V lookup: CDR1 SGHRS, CDR2 YFSETQ. The CDR3 runs to 14 residues.

The chain carries TRBV6-5 and TRBJ1-3; D might be TRBD1 (6 bases). This CDR3 has 15 residues. Germline V gene data show CDR1 as MNHEY and CDR2 as SVGAGI. The V end lost 5 bases, the J end lost 2 bases, and 13 bases lay between the germline ends. The CDR3 region has the DNA TGTGCCAGCAGTCTCGGGGGGGCGGCTGGAAACACCATATATTTT. The encoded protein is CASSLGGAAGNTIYF.

V and J are TRBV10-3 and TRBJ2-7; 7 bases match TRBD2. Germline V gives CDR1 ENHRY, CDR2 SYGVKD. J gave up 3 bases and V 9 bases, and 8 bases lay outside the gene matches. The CDR3 is 13 amino acids. The CDR3: CAIGLGLLYEQYF. In DNA form, the CDR3 reads TGTGCCATTGGGTTGGGACTACTCTACGAGCAGTACTTC.

J is TRBJ2-5 and V is TRBV2; the match to TRBD1 covers 12 bases. Germline values: CDR1 SNHLY, CDR2 FYNNEI. The CDR3 has 17 residues. Losses at the gene ends were 5 bases for V and 4 bases for J; bases not matched to a gene: 11. The CDR3 DNA is TGTGCCAGCAGTTATTGGCCGGGACAGGGGGCAGGAGAGACCCAGTACTTC. Amino acids: CASSYWPGQGAGETQYF.

The chain links TRBV6-5 to TRBJ1-3, with D possibly being TRBD1 (5 bases). Germline loops: CDR1 MNHEY, CDR2 SVGAGI. The CDR3 contains 15 residues. The V end was cut by 4 bases, the J end by 3 bases, with 13 bases between. The CDR3 DNA sequence: TGTGCCAGCAGTTCCCAGGGCTTAGGTGGAAACACCATATATTTT. Its translation: CASSSQGLGGNTIYF.

The chain is built from TRBV6-5 and TRBJ2-7; 9 nucleotides match TRBD1. Germline V gene lookup returns CDR1 MNHEY and CDR2 SVGAGI. The CDR3 length is 13 residues. Trimming cost V 11 bases and J 2 bases; bases outside gene matches: 7. The CDR3 DNA follows: TGTGCCGCATCCGGGACAGGGACCTACGAGCAGTACTTC. It codes for CAASGTGTYEQYF.

The rearrangement uses TRBV5-1 and TRBJ1-2; tentatively, D is TRBD1 (5 bases). CDR1 SGHRS and CDR2 YFSETQ come from the germline V gene. V lost 4 bases and J 4 bases, leaving 17 bases between the germline ends. The CDR3 has 15 residues. The CDR3 is CASSIKTEGGYGYTF. In nucleotides, the CDR3 is TGCGCCAGCAGCATCAAGACAGAGGGCGGCTATGGCTACACCTTC.

The chain has TRBV28 and TRBJ1-2; 10 bases are a match to TRBD1. V shed 6 bases, J shed 6 bases, and the junction held 4 bases outside the gene matches. Germline CDR1 reads MDHEN; CDR2 reads SYDVKM. The CDR3 totals 13 residues. CDR3 protein: CASSDRGRDGYTF. CDR3 DNA: TGTGCCAGCAGCGACAGGGGGCGCGATGGCTACACCTTC.

The rearrangement joins TRBV5-8 to TRBJ1-1; TRBD1 aligns across 11 bases. The CDR3 loop spans 17 amino acids. V gave up 5 bases and J gave up 4 bases; unmatched junction bases: 13. Germline loops: CDR1 SGHTS, CDR2 YDEGEE. The CDR3 loop is CASRRLSGTGGSTEAFF. The CDR3, as DNA: TGTGCCAGCAGGCGATTGTCCGGGACAGGGGGATCCACTGAAGCTTTCTTT.

V is TRBV9 and J is TRBJ1-2; possibly TRBD1 for D (5 bases). V lost 5 bases and J lost 7, with 18 bases in between. The CDR3 has 14 amino acids. CDR1 SGDLS and CDR2 YYNGEE come from the germline V gene. The CDR3 loop reads CASSGGELSSGYTF. The DNA for the CDR3 is TGTGCCAGCAGTGGAGGGGAGCTCAGTAGTGGCTACACCTTC. The complete variable domain, with remaining parts taken from reference TRBV9 and TRBJ1-2, reads DSGVTQTPKHLITATGQRVTLRCSPRSGDLSVYWYQQSLDQGLQFLIQYYNGEERAKGNILERFSAQQFPDLHSELNLSSLELGDSALYFCASSGGELSSGYTFGSGTRLTVV.

This rearrangement joins TRBV6-6 to TRBJ1-1, with 9 bases that match TRBD1. Germline V gene lookup returns CDR1 MNHNY and CDR2 SVGAGI (reference sequence). With V trimmed by 6 bases and J by 0 bases, 8 bases remained unmatched. This CDR3 has 16 residues. CDR3 in amino acids: CASSKYGQGMNTEAFF. The CDR3 region has the DNA TGTGCCAGCAGCAAATACGGACAGGGGATGAACACTGAAGCTTTCTTT.

The chain carries TRBV9 and TRBJ2-5; weak D call: TRBD1 (5 bases). V lost 4 bases and J 4 bases, leaving 17 bases between the germline ends. This CDR3 region has 15 residues. Germline CDR1 SGDLS, CDR2 YYNGEE. This chain's CDR3 is CASSPLQGGPETQYF. In DNA form, the CDR3 reads TGTGCCAGCAGCCCCCTTCAGGGCGGCCCAGAGACCCAGTACTTC.

The chain employs TRBV5-1 and TRBJ1-1; the D gene is possibly TRBD1 (5 bases). V gave up 0 bases and J gave up 4 bases, with 10 bases separating them. Germline lookup yields CDR1 SGHRS and CDR2 YFSETQ. The CDR3 is 14 residues long. The CDR3 DNA sequence: TGCGCCAGCAGCTTGGCCGTCGGGGGCACTGAAGCTTTCTTT. Translating gives CASSLAVGGTEAFF.

This rearrangement joins TRBV7-2 to TRBJ1-6; tentative D call: TRBD1 (6 bases). This CDR3 spans 17 amino acids. V gave up 1 base and J gave up 3 bases, with 13 bases separating them. CDR1 and CDR2 from the germline V gene are SGHTA and FQGNSA. The CDR3 protein is CASSLGSTGLYNSPLHF. The CDR3 DNA is TGTGCCAGCAGCTTAGGTTCGACAGGTCTCTATAATTCACCCCTCCACTTT.

On this clone itself: In the same sample, other DNA sequences code for this CDR3. In DNA form, the CDR3 reads TGTGCCAGCAGCTTAGCTGGGCGGGGGGGGTACAATGAGCAGTTCTTC. It yields the protein CASSLAGRGGYNEQFF. The V and J genes are TRBV7-2 and TRBJ2-1, with TRBD2 identical over 9 bases. The CDR3 has 16 residues. Germline trimming cut 0 bases from V and 4 bases from J; bases unmatched to any gene: 4. Germline V lookup: CDR1 SGHTA, CDR2 FQGNSA.

About this clone itself: At the DNA level, this CDR3 is encoded by other sequences in the same sample as well. The V call is TRBV6-1, the J call TRBJ1-5; TRBD1 aligns across 7 bases. The ends lost 4 bases at V and 1 base at J; junction bases unmatched: 4. CDR1 is MNHNS, CDR2 SASEGT, per germline. The CDR3 is 15 residues long. The CDR3 is CASSAEGASNQPQHF. In DNA, the CDR3 is TGTGCCAGCAGTGCAGAGGGGGCCAGCAATCAGCCCCAGCATTTT.

The genes are TRBV19 and TRBJ1-1; TRBD1 matches 7 bases. The CDR3 contains 15 residues. Germline CDR1 and CDR2: LNHDA and SQIVND (reference sequence). V trimming: 8 bases; J trimming: 0 bases; junction bases outside the gene matches: 9. CDR3 protein: CASAKSGQLNTEAFF. CDR3 nucleotides: TGTGCCAGTGCCAAATCGGGACAGTTGAACACTGAAGCTTTCTTT. Supplemented by reference TRBV19 and TRBJ1-1, the full variable domain reads DGGITQSPKYLFRKEGQNVTLSCEQNLNHDAMYWYRQDPGQGLRLIYYSQIVNDFQKGDIAEGYSVSREKKESFPLTVTSAQKNPTAFYLCASAKSGQLNTEAFFGQGTRLTVV.

The chain links TRBV10-2 to TRBJ1-4; 8 bases fit TRBD1. The CDR3 has 14 residues. Germline V gene sequence: CDR1 WSHSY, CDR2 SAAADI. Trimming took 6 bases from V and 8 from J; bases not matched to a gene: 8. CDR3: CASRDQGANEKLFF. CDR3 bases: TGCGCCAGCAGGGACCAGGGGGCAAACGAAAAACTGTTTTTT.

The chain employs TRBV5-6 and TRBJ2-2; tentative D call: TRBD1 (5 bases). Germline CDR1 reads SGHDT; CDR2 reads YYEEEE. Trimming removed 4 bases from V and 5 bases from J, with 9 bases in between. The CDR3 is 13 amino acids. The CDR3 is CASSRRQTGELFF. The DNA for the CDR3 is TGTGCCAGCAGCCGTAGACAGACCGGGGAGCTGTTTTTT.

The chain employs TRBV19 and TRBJ2-1; 10 nucleotides line up with TRBD2. The V gene end was trimmed by 3 bases and the J gene end by 9 bases; junction bases not matched to a gene: 20. CDR1 is LNHDA and CDR2 is SQIVND in the germline V gene (reference sequence). The CDR3 length is 19 residues. CDR3 in amino acids: CASSMGLGRAGGPPSEQFF. The CDR3 DNA sequence: TGTGCCAGTAGTATGGGGTTGGGGAGAGCGGGAGGGCCTCCCAGTGAGCAGTTCTTC.

The chain combines TRBV2 with TRBJ2-7; D not resolved. In germline, CDR1 is SNHLY, CDR2 FYNNEI. The CDR3 totals 14 residues. Trimming cost V 6 bases and J 4 bases, with 16 bases left between them. The CDR3 nucleotides read TGTGCCAGCAGGGAGTTCGTAGGCACTTACGAGCAGTACTTC. Translating it yields CASREFVGTYEQYF.